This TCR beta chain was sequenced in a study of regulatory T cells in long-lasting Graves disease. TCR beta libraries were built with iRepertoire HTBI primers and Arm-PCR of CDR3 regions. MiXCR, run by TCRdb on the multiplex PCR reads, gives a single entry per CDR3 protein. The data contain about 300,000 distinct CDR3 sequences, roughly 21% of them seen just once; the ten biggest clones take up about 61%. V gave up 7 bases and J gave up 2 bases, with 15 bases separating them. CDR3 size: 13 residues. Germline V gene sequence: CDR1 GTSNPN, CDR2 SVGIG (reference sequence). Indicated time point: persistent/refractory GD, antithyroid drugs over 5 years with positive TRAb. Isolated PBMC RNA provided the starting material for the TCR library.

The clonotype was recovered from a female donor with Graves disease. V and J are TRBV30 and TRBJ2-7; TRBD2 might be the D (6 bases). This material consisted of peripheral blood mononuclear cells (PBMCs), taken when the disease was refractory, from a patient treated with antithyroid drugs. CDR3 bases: TGTGCCTTCTCCGGGGGAGATACCTACGAGCAGTACTTC. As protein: CAFSGGDTYEQYF. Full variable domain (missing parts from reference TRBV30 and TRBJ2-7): SQTIHQWPATLVQPVGSPLSLECTVEGTSNPNLYWYRQAAGRGLQLLFYSVGIGQISSEVPQNLSASRPQDRQFILSSKKLLLSDSGFYLCAFSGGDTYEQYFGPGTRLTVT.